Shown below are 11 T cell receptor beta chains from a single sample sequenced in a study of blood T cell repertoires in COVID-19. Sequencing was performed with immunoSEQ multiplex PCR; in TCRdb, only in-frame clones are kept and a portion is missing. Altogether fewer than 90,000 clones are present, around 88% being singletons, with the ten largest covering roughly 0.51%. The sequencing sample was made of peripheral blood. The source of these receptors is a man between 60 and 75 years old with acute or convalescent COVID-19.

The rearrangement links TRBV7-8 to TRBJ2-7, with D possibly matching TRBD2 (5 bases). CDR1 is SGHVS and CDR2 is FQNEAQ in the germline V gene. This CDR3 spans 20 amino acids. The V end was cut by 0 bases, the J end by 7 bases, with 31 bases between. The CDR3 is CASSLAGEPSLLVLRGEQYF. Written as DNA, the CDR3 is TGTGCCAGCAGCTTAGCGGGAGAACCTAGTTTGTTGGTCCTACGAGGTGAGCAGTACTTC. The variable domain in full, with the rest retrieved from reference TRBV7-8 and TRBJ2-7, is GAGVSQSPRYKVAKRGQDVALRCDPISGHVSLFWYQQALGQGPEFLTYFQNEAQLDKSGLPSDRFFAERPEGSVSTLKIQRTQQEDSAVYLCASSLAGEPSLLVLRGEQYFGPGTRLTVT.

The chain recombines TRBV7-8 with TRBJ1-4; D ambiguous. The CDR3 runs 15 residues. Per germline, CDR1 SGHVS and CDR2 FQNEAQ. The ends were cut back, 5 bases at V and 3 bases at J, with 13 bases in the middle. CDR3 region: CASSAFKAPNEKLFF. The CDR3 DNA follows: TGTGCCAGCAGCGCCTTCAAAGCCCCTAATGAAAAACTGTTTTTT.

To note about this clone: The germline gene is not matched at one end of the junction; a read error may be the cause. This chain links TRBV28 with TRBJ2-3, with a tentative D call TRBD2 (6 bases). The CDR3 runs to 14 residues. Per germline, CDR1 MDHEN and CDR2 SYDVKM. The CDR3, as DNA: TGTGCCAGCAGTTTCTCGGGACTCCGAGAGGGGATGAATTTT. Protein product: CASSFSGLREGMNF.

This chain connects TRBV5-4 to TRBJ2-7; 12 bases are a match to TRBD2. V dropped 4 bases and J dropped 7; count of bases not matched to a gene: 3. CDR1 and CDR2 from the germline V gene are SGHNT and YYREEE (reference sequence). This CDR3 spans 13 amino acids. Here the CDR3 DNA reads TGTGCCAGCAGCCTAGCGGGAGGGAGTGAGCAGTACTTC. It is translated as CASSLAGGSEQYF.

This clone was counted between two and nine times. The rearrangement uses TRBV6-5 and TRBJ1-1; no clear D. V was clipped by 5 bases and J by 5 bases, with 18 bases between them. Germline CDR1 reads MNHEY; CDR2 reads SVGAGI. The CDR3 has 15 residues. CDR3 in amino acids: CASSRDPWTGTEAFF. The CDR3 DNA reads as TGTGCCAGCAGTCGGGATCCTTGGACGGGGACTGAAGCTTTCTTT.

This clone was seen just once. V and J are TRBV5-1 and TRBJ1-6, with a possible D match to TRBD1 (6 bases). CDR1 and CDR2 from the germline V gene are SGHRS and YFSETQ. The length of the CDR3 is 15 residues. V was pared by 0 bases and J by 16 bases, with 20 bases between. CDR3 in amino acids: CASSLDGRGPRRLHF. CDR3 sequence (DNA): TGCGCCAGCAGCTTGGACGGCAGGGGCCCACGCCGTCTCCACTTT. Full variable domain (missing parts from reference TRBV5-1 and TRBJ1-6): KAGVTQTPRYLIKTRGQQVTLSCSPISGHRSVSWYQQTPGQGLQFLFEYFSETQRNKGNFPGRFSGRQFSNSRSEMNVSTLELGDSALYLCASSLDGRGPRRLHFGNGTRLTVT.

The CDR3 sequence is CASSQEQGTNEKLFF. The CDR3 DNA follows: TGTGCCAGCAGCCAAGAACAGGGTACTAATGAAAAACTGTTTTTT. The genes are TRBV7-2 and TRBJ1-4; perhaps TRBD1 as D (6 bases). Germline CDR1 is SGHTA and CDR2 is FQGNSA. CDR3 length: 15 amino acids. V lost 5 bases to trimming and J lost 2 bases, with 12 bases between them.

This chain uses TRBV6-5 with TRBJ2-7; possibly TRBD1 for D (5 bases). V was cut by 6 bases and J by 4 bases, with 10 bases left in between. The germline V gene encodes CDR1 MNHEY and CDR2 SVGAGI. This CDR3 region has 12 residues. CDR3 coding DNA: TGTGCCAGCAGAGGGGCGCGGTACGAGCAGTACTTC. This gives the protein CASRGARYEQYF.

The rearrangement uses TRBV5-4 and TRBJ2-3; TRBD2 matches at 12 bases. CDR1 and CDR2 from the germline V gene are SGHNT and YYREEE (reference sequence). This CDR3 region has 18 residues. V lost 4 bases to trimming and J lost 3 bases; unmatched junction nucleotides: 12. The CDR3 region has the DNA TGTGCCAGCAGCCCACGGCTAGCGGGGGGGCTGGTGACAGATACGCAGTATTTT. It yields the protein CASSPRLAGGLVTDTQYF.

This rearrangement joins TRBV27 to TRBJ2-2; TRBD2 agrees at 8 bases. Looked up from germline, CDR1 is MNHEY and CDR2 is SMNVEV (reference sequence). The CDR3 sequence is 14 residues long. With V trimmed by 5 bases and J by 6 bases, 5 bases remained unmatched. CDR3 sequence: CASSGRGGSGELFF. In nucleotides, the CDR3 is TGTGCCAGCAGTGGACGCGGGGGGTCCGGGGAGCTGTTTTTT.

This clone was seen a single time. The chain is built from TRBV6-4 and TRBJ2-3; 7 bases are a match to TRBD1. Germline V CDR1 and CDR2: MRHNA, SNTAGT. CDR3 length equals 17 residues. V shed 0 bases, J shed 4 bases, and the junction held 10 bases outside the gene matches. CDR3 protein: CASSDSPTGRTADTQYF. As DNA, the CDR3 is TGTGCCAGCAGTGACTCTCCGACAGGGCGGACGGCAGATACGCAGTATTTT.